This entry describes one T cell receptor beta chain. The study ran its PCR with 60 Vbeta and 13 Jbeta primers. Data came from immunoSEQ multiplex PCR; TCRdb stores just in-frame clones and leaves some out. The table lists tens of thousands of clones, roughly 66% of them singletons. This specimen comes from a study of cytomegalovirus exposure and HLA in healthy donors. CDR3 length: 16 residues. CDR1 and CDR2 from the germline V gene are MRHNA and SNTAGT. The V gene end was trimmed by 6 bases and the J gene end by 4 bases; junction bases not matched to a gene: 14. The TCR originated in a man aged 25-45 years in good health and CMV-seronegative. Source material: PBMCs. The V call is TRBV6-4, the J call TRBJ1-2, with 7 nucleotides matching TRBD1. CDR3 sequence reads: CASSLDDGQDFYGYTF. In nucleotides, the CDR3 is TGTGCCAGCAGCTTAGACGACGGACAGGACTTCTATGGCTACACCTTC.